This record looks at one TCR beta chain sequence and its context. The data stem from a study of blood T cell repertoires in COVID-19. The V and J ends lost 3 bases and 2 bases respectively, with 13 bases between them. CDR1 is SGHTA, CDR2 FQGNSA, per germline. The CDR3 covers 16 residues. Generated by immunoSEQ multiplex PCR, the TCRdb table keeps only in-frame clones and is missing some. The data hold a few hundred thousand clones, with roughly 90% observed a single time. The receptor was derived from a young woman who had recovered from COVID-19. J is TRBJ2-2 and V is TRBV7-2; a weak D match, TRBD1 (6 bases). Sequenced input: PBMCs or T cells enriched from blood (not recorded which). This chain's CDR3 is CASSLLGTRNTGELFF. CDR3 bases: TGTGCCAGCAGCTTGTTAGGGACAAGAAACACCGGGGAGCTGTTTTTT. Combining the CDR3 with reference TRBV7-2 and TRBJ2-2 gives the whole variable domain GAGVSQSPSNKVTEKGKDVELRCDPISGHTALYWYRQSLGQGLEFLIYFQGNSAPDKSGLPSDRFSAERTGGSVSTLTIQRTQQEDSAVYLCASSLLGTRNTGELFFGEGSRLTVL.